A few counts support the clone carrying this TCR beta chain. Its cognate antigen is unknown. The PCR used 60 Vbeta and 13 Jbeta primers. Data came from immunoSEQ multiplex PCR; TCRdb stores just in-frame clones and leaves some out. The sample carries 120,000 or so clones, 81% recorded once. Healthy individuals who donated bone marrow served as the donors. With 8 bases clipped from V and 8 bases from J, the junction kept 20 bases outside the gene matches. Germline V gene sequence: CDR1 ENHRY, CDR2 SYGVKD. The CDR3 is made up of 16 amino acids. The data stem from a study of cytomegalovirus exposure and HLA in healthy donors. General study findings and limits: TCR beta sequences reportedly predicted most subjects' HLA-A and HLA-B alleles accurately. Roughly even sequencing depth across donors was the assumption behind the presence/absence analyses. An analysis done earlier found most TCR beta V segments productive about 87% or about 30% of the time.

The source is a man in his late teens or twenties in good health and CMV-seronegative. The gene calls are TRBV10-3 and TRBJ1-2; 7 bases map to TRBD1. Sequences were obtained from PBMCs. CDR3 residues: CAIGARPSRGFSGYTF. The CDR3 DNA reads as TGTGCCATCGGCGCCCGTCCGTCCAGGGGGTTCTCGGGCTACACCTTC.